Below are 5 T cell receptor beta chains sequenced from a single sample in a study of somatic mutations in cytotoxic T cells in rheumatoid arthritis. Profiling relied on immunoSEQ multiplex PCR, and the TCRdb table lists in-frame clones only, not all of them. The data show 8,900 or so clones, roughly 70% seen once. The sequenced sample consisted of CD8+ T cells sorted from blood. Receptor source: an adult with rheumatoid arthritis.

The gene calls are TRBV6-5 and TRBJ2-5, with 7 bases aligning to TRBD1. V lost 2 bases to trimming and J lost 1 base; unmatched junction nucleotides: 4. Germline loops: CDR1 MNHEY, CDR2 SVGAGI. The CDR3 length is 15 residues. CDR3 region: CASSYTTGTQETQYF. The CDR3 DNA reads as TGTGCCAGCAGTTACACGACAGGGACCCAAGAGACCCAGTACTTC.

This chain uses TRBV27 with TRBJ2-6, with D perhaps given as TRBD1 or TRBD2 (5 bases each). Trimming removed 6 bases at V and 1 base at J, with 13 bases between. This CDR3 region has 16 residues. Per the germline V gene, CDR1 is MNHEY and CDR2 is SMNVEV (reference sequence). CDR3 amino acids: CASSNVGASGANVLTF. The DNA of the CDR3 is TGTGCCAGCAGCAATGTCGGGGCGTCTGGGGCCAACGTCCTGACTTTC.

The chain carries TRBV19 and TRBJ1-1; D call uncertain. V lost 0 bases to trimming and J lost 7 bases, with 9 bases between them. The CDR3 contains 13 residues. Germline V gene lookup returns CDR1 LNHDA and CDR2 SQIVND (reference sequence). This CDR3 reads CASSIDLIDEAFF. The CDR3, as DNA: TGTGCCAGTAGTATAGATCTAATCGATGAAGCTTTCTTT.

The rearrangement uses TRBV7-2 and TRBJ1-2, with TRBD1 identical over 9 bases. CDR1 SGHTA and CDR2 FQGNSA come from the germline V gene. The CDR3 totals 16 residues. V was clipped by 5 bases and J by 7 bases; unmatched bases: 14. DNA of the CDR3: TGTGCCAGCAGCGCCACCGGGACAGGGAGGTTCGGTGGCTACACCTTC. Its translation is CASSATGTGRFGGYTF.

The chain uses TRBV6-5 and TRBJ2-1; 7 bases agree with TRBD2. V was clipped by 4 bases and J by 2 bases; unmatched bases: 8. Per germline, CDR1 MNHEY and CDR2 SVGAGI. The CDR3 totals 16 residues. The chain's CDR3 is CASSSSAGSPYNEQFF. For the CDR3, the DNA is TGTGCCAGCAGTTCCTCAGCGGGGTCCCCCTACAATGAGCAGTTCTTC.